This T cell receptor (beta chain) emerged from a study of cytomegalovirus exposure and HLA in healthy donors (dated by TCRdb to 2015 to 2018). Looking at the study overall: An earlier analysis of 587 of the donors reported 250 to 300 Gb of sequence data and 117 million unique TCR beta sequences obtained from 150 million to 200 million T cells. An early release covering 550 to 650 HLA-typed donors comprised approximately 290 gigabases of sequencing data and approximately 80 million unique TCR sequences. Of the approximately 400 genotyped donors, roughly 80% fell in the genetic ancestry cluster associated with self-reported Caucasian donors. The study aimed to test whether cataloging public T cell receptors could reveal signatures of past pathogen exposure. The study profiled the T cell repertoires of approximately 700 subjects by immunosequencing and related them to cytomegalovirus serostatus. A separate validation cohort of some 130 different subjects was used in addition to the roughly 670-subject first cohort. To predict cytomegalovirus infection status, the study brought together high-throughput TCR immunosequencing, statistical association of individual TCRs with disease status, and machine learning. A later analysis re-analyzed previously published TCR beta repertoires from roughly 630 donors and added high-resolution HLA genotyping to study TCR occurrence patterns. Rather than drawing on any new phenotypic data, the later analysis identified candidate immune exposures from TCR beta sequences and the way those sequences occurred across donors. In an earlier analysis of around 540 of the donors, high-throughput TCR beta sequencing was used to judge whether each TCR beta V gene segment behaved as functional or pseudogenic. Donor age, sex, ethnicity and CMV serostatus were compiled alongside the repertoire data. Genome-wide SNP genotypes for about 65% of the 666 donors were used in a later genetic analysis, which treated that subset as a discovery cohort. Every discovery cohort repertoire had been produced on one sequencing platform. Class I and class II HLA loci were covered by the typing at four-digit resolution. Typing coverage differed by locus: A, B, C, DRB1 and DQB1 were typed in about 629-640 donors, DQA1 in 500 to 550, DPA1 in some 600, and DPB1 in 400 to 480. Because of strong linkage in the cohort, roughly five DR-DQ haplotypes were treated as single units for association and clustering. Among about 390 genotyped donors of the cohort, an average of roughly 240,000 unique TCR beta nucleotide sequences were sequenced per donor, roughly 18% of them non-productive.

The germline V gene yields SGDLS for CDR1 and YYNGEE for CDR2. The junction shows trimming of 4 bases on V and 4 bases on J, plus 14 bases between the germline ends. The CDR3 runs 14 amino acids, cysteine and phenylalanine included. The kept DNA is CDR3 alone, 42 bases in frame from the first base. The cohort was made up of approximately 670 healthy bone marrow donors. At the time of sampling, every cohort member was nominally healthy, though immune exposures that went unrecorded were likely present. The donor tested CMV seropositive, placing the donor among the 289 seropositive members of the cohort. A peripheral blood sample was provided by each donor, and peripheral blood mononuclear cells were used for TCR beta sequencing. Genomic DNA extraction from the blood cell samples was performed with the Qiagen DNeasy Blood Extraction Kit. Worth noting for this clone: Its antigen has not been determined. Per-base quality was not reported, and no clone a single base away is much larger than it.

To prepare the library, the immunoSEQ multiplex PCR assay was applied. The multiplex PCR relied on a mix of 60 forward primers for TCR Vbeta segments and 13 reverse primers for TCR Jbeta segments. The CDR3 region of rearranged TCR beta genes was amplified from genomic DNA with a multiplex PCR assay. Amplified TCR beta libraries were sequenced as 87-base-pair reads on the Illumina HiSeq System. Per the source publication's procedure: Across the 500 to 750 repertoires, a later analysis counted approximately 83 million unique TCR beta chains, some 11 million of which were shared by at least two donors. A nearest-neighbor algorithm error-corrected the raw reads and collapsed the reads into unique sequences, merging closely related sequences to remove PCR and sequencing errors. To assign V, D and J gene segments, CDR3 sequences were aligned to IMGT reference sequences. For a sequence to be retained, at least a six-nucleotide match to both a V gene segment and a J gene segment was required. Rearrangements were called productive when the CDR3 lacked stop codons and stayed in frame with V and J; all others were non-productive. CDR3 was defined by IMGT convention, running from the second conserved V-encoded cysteine to the conserved J-encoded phenylalanine. The earlier analysis of about 530 of the donors excluded any sequence lacking an unambiguous match to a single V gene segment. In an earlier analysis of approximately 590 of the donors, V segments were called functional above 56.7% productive rearrangements and were called segregating when the between-donor standard deviation exceeded 5%. A statistical classification framework was built to diagnose cytomegalovirus status from the catalog of TCR beta chain sequences. A later analysis assigned V and J genes by comparing TCR nucleotide sequences with IMGT/GENE-DB human TR gene sequences. A later analysis assigned CDR3 sequences and most-parsimonious VDJ recombination scenarios with the TCRdist pipeline. In a later analysis, every TCR beta chain was defined by the combination of its CDR3 amino acid sequence and its V-gene family, and reads without a unique V-gene family were dropped. As a way to deal with suspected cross-contamination and a sequencing artifact, a later analysis dropped 450 to 600 nucleotide sequences that were highly shared and had low generation probability. A later analysis calculated a clonal expansion index for each public chain from normalized within-repertoire ranks of inferred template counts. In a later analysis, generation probabilities were computed with a VDJ recombination model fitted to out-of-frame rearrangements, and the resulting probabilities were checked against IGoR. In a later analysis, hypergeometric tests were used to score TCR-TCR, TCR-HLA and TCR-CMV co-occurrence, with a repertoire-size bias correction applied to TCR pairs. To estimate false discovery rates, a later analysis permuted the HLA or CMV assignments 20 times. In a later analysis, co-occurring TCRs were grouped using DBSCAN, and TCRdist sequence similarity was added for clustering within HLA-allele-positive subsets. Co-occurrence clustering excluded repertoires with fewer than 30,000 or more than 120,000 public chains, plus five with anomalous nucleotide sharing. TCRdb obtained this table from immuneACCESS and retained in-frame rearrangements with V and J assigned. These tables miss some clones; where compared with another copy, unresolved V genes account for less than half of the shortfall, and the remainder is unexplained. Clone size and V and J calls were adopted from that table, with D and trimming inferred from the DNA. In this sample the table shows more than 90,000 clones, around 70% of which occur a single time. The ten top clones hold just over 8.5% of the sample.

Study-wide findings and limitations: A later genetic analysis associated a missense DCLRE1C variant with V-gene and J-gene trimming of TCR beta chains, and an independent cohort replicated the association. A later analysis found that most CMV-associated TCR beta chains appeared HLA-restricted, with HLA associations seemingly driven largely by CMV exposure. Immune exposure information for the cohort was limited to CMV serostatus. In a later analysis, TCR association rates were found to vary across HLA loci, with the most associated TCRs seen for DRB1 alleles and the fewest for HLA-C alleles. Some IMGT-functional V segments, including TRBV6-2 and TRBV6-3, could not be told apart with the 87-base-pair reads, so those segments were excluded. Compared with the 666-donor mean, donors in an Asian-associated ancestry cluster had fewer N-insertions in productive TCRs, according to a later genetic analysis. A later analysis reported that several top co-occurrence clusters appeared linked to parvovirus B19, influenza, CMV and Epstein-Barr virus. In a later analysis, HLA-associated TCR beta chains showed more clonal expansion and lower generation probabilities than non-associated chains that were equally common. According to the authors, the approach could potentially be generalized to other disease states and immunological phenotypes. Assigning TCR associations to individual alleles was difficult when HLA alleles, especially DR and DQ, strongly co-occurred. A later analysis associated roughly 17,000 TCR beta sequences with specific HLA alleles at a false discovery rate of 0.05. In vitro tests confirmed that three of the cytomegalovirus-associated TCR beta chains recognize cytomegalovirus antigens. The study listed 164 TCR beta chains as associated with cytomegalovirus. Roughly uniform sequencing depth across donors was assumed in presence/absence analyses, although this assumption may not hold. Most TCR sequences were seen in very few donors, while some public TCRs were found in many individuals. The classifier was reported to diagnose cytomegalovirus status with high specificity and sensitivity in both the original and validation cohorts. Because some donors lacked HLA typing at each locus, the association tests relied only on the typed subset. This cohort had only TCR beta chains sequenced, and the lack of alpha or paired-chain data limited which features could be detected. A group of highly shared sequence variants was considered likely to be a technical artifact of the sequencing pipeline. A further reported finding was that TCR beta sequences accurately predicted the HLA-A and HLA-B alleles for most subjects in the first cohort. Linkage disequilibrium might explain the correlated functional status among segregating V segments, but an unknown experimental factor could not be excluded. In an earlier analysis of approximately 590 of the donors, most TCR beta V segments appeared in productive rearrangements about 87% or about 30% of the time, broadly matching IMGT annotations. The earlier analysis of nearly 600 of the donors excluded some 16 rarely observed V segments, including chromosome 9 orphons, because counts were too low.

What was sequenced was PBMCs. This clonotype was sampled from a man aged 30 to 39 in good health and CMV-seropositive. The V and J genes are TRBV9 and TRBJ1-2; the D gene is perhaps TRBD1, on 6 matching bases. CDR3 reads: CASSPITGSYGYTF. The nucleotide sequence is TGTGCCAGCAGCCCGATTACAGGGTCCTATGGCTACACCTTC.